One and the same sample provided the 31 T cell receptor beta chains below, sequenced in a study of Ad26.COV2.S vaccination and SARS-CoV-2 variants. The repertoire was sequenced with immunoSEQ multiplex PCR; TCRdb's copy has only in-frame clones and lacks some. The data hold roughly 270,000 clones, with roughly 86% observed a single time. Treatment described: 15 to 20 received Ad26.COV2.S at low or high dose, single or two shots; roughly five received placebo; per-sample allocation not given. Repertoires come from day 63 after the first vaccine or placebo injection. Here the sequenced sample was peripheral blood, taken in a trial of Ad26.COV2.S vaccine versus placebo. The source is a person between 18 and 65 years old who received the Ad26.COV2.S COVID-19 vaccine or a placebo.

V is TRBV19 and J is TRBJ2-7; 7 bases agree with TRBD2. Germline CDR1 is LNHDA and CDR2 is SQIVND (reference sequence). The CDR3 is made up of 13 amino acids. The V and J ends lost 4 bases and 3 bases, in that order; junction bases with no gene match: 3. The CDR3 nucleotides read TGTGCCAGTAGTAGGTGGGGGGGCTACGAGCAGTACTTC. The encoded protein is CASSRWGGYEQYF. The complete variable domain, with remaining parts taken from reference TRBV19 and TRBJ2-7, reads DGGITQSPKYLFRKEGQNVTLSCEQNLNHDAMYWYRQDPGQGLRLIYYSQIVNDFQKGDIAEGYSVSREKKESFPLTVTSAQKNPTAFYLCASSRWGGYEQYFGPGTRLTVT.

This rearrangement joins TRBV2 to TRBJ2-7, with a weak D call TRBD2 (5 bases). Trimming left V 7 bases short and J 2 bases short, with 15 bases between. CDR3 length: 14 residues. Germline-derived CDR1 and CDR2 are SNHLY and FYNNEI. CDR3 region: CASTRGGATYEQYF. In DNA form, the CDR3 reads TGTGCCAGCACTCGGGGTGGAGCTACCTACGAGCAGTACTTC.

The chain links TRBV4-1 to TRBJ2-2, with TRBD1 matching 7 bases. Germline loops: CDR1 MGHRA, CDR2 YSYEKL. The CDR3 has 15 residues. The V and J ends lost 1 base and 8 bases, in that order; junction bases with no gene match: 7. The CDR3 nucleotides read TGCGCCAGCAGCCAAGGAGACAGGGACGGTGGGGAGCTGTTTTTT. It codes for CASSQGDRDGGELFF.

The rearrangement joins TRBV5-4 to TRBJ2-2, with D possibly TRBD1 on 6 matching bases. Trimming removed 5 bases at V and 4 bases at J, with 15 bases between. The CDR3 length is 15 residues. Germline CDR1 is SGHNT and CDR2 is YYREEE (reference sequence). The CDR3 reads CASRAQGPGTGELFF. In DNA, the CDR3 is TGTGCCAGCAGAGCGCAGGGGCCCGGCACCGGGGAGCTGTTTTTT.

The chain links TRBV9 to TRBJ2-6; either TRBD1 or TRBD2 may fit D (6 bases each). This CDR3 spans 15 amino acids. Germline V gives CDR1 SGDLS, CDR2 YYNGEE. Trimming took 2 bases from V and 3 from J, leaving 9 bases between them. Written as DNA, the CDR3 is TGTGCCAGCAGCGTTGGGGGGCTTGGGGCCAACGTCCTGACTTTC. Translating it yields CASSVGGLGANVLTF.

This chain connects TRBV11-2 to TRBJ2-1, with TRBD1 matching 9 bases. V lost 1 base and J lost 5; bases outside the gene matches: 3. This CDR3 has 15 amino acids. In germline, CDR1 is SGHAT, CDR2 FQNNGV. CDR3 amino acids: CASSLGRTGDNEQFF. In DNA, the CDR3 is TGTGCCAGCAGCTTAGGGCGGACAGGGGACAATGAGCAGTTCTTC.

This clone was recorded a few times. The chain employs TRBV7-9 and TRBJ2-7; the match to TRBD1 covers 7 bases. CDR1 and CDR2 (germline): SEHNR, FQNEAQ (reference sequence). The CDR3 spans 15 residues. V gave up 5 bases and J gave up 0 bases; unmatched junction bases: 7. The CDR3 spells CASSEPGQSSYEQYF. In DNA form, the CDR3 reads TGTGCCAGCAGCGAACCGGGACAGAGCTCCTACGAGCAGTACTTC. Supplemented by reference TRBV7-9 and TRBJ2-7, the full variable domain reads DTGVSQNPRHKITKRGQNVTFRCDPISEHNRLYWYRQTLGQGPEFLTYFQNEAQLEKSRLLSDRFSAERPKGSFSTLEIQRTEQGDSAMYLCASSEPGQSSYEQYFGPGTRLTVT.

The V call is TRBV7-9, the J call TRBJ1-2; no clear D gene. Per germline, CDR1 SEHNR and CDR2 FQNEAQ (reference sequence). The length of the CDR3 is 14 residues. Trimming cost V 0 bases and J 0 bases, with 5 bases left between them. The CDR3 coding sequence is TGTGCCAGCAGCTTAGCTCGATCTAACTATGGCTACACCTTC. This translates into CASSLARSNYGYTF.

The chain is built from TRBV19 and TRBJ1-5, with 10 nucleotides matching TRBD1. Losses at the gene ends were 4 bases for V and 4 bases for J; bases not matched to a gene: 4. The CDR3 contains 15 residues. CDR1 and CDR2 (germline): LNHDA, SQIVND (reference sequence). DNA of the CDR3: TGTGCCAGTAGTACCGGACAGGGGGGGAATCAGCCCCAGCATTTT. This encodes CASSTGQGGNQPQHF.

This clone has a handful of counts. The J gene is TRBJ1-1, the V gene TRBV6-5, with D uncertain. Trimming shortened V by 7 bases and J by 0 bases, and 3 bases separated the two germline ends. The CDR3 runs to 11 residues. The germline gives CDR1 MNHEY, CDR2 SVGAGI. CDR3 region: CASIMNTEAFF. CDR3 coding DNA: TGTGCCAGCATAATGAACACTGAAGCTTTCTTT.

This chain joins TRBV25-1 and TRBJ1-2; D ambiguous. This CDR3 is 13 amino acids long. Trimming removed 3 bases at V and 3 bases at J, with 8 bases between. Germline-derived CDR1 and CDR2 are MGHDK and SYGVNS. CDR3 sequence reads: CASSDAVDYGYTF. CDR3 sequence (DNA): TGTGCCAGCAGTGATGCAGTGGACTATGGCTACACCTTC.

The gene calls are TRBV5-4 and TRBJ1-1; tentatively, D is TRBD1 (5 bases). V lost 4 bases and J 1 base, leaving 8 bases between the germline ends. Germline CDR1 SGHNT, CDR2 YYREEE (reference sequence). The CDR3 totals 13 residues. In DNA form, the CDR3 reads TGTGCCAGCAGCGTACAGGAGAACACTGAAGCTTTCTTT. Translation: CASSVQENTEAFF.

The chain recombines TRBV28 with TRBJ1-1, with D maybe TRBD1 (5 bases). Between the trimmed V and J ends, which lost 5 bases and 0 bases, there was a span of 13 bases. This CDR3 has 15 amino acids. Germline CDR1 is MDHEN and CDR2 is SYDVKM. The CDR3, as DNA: TGTGCCAGCAGTCTCTTTTGGGGCATGAACACTGAAGCTTTCTTT. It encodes CASSLFWGMNTEAFF.

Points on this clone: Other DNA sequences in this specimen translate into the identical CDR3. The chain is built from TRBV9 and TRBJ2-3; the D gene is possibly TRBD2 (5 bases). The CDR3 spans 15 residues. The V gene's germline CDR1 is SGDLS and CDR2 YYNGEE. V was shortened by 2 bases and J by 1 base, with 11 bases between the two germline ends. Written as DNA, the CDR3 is TGTGCCAGCAGCGTCACGGACGGGGGCACAGATACGCAGTATTTT. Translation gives CASSVTDGGTDTQYF.

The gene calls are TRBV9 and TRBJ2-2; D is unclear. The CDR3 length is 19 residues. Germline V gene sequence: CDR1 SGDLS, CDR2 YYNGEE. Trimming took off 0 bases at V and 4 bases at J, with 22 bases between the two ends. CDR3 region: CASSVATVDEVALTGELFF. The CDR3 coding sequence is TGTGCCAGCAGCGTAGCTACAGTGGACGAGGTTGCTCTCACCGGGGAGCTGTTTTTT.

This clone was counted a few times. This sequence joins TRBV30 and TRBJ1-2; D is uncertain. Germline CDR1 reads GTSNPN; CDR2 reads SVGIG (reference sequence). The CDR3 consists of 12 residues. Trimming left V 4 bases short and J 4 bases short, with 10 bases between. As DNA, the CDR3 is TGTGCCTGGATGTCCCAGACCTATGGCTACACCTTC. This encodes CAWMSQTYGYTF.

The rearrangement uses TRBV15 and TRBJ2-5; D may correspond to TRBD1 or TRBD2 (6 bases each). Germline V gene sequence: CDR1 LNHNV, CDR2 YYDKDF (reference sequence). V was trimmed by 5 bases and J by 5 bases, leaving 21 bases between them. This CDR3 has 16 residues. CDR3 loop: CATSSPLGGHRETQYF. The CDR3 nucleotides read TGTGCCACCAGCTCCCCCCTGGGGGGACATCGGGAGACCCAGTACTTC.

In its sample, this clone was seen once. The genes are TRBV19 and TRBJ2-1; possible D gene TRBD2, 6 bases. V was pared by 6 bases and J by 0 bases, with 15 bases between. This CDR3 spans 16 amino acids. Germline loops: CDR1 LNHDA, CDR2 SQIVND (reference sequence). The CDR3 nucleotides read TGTGCCAGTAGCGCTGCTGGGGGGAGCTCCTACAATGAGCAGTTCTTC. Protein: CASSAAGGSSYNEQFF.

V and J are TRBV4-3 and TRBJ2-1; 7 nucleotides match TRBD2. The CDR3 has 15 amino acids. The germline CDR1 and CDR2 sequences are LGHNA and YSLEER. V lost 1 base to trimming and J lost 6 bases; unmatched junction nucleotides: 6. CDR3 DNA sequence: TGCGCCAGCAGCCAAGGGCCGACTAGCCCCAATGAGCAGTTCTTC. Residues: CASSQGPTSPNEQFF.

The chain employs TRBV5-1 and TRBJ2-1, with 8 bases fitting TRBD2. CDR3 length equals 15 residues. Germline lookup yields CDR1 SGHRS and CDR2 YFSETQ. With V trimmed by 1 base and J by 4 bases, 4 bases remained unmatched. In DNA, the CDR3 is TGCGCCAGCAGCTTGACGGCGGGGGGATACAATGAGCAGTTCTTC. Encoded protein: CASSLTAGGYNEQFF.

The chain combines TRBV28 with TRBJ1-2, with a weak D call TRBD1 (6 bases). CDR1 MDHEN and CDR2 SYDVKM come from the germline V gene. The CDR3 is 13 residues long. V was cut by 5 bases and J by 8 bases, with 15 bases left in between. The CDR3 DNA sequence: TGTGCCAGCAGTCCTACAGGACAGTCCGGCTACACCTTC. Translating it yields CASSPTGQSGYTF.

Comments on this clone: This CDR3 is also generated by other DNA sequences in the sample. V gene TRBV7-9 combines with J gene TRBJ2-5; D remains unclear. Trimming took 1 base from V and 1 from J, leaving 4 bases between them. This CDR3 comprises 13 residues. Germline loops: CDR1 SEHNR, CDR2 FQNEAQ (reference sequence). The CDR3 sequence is CASSLGTQETQYF. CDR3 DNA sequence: TGTGCCAGCAGCTTAGGGACCCAAGAGACCCAGTACTTC.

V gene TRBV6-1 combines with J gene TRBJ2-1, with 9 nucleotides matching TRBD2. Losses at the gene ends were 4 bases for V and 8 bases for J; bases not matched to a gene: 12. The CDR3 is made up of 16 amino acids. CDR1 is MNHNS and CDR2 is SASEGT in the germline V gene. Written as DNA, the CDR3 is TGTGCCAGCAGTGGGGAAAAGACGCTAGCGGGATATGAGCAGTTCTTC. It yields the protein CASSGEKTLAGYEQFF.

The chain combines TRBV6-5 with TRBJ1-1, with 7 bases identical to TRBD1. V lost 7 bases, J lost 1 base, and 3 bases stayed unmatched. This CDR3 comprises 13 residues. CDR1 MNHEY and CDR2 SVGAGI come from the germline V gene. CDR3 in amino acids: CASTRQGNTEAFF. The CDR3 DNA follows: TGTGCCAGCACAAGACAGGGGAACACTGAAGCTTTCTTT.

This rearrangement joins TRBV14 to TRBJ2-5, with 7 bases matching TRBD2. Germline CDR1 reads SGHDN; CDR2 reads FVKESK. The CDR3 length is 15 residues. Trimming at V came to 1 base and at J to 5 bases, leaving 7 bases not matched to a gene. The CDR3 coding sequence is TGTGCCAGCAGCCAAGGGGCAGGGAGGGATGAGACCCAGTACTTC. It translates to CASSQGAGRDETQYF. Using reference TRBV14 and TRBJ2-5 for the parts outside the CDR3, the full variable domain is EAGVTQFPSHSVIEKGQTVTLRCDPISGHDNLYWYRRVMGKEIKFLLHFVKESKQDESGMPNNRFLAERTGGTYSTLKVQPAELEDSGVYFCASSQGAGRDETQYFGPGTRLLVL.

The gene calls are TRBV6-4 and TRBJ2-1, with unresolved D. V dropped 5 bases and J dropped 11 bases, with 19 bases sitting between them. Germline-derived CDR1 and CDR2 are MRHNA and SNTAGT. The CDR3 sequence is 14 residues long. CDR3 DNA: TGTGCCAGCAGTCTTAACGTAGGTCGGAACAAGCAGTTCTTC. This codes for CASSLNVGRNKQFF.

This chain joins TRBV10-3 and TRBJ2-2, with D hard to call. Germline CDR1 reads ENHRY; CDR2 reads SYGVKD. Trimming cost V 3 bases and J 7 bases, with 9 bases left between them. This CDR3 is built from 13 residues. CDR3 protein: CAISEDQHGELFF. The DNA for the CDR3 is TGTGCCATCAGTGAAGACCAGCACGGGGAGCTGTTTTTT.

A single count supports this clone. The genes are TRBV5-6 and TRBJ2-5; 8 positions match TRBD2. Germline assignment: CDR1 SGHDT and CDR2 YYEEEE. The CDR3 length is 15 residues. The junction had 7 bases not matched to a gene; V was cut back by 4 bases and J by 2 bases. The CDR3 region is CASSTMGGGQETQYF. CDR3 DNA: TGTGCCAGCAGCACCATGGGCGGGGGGCAAGAGACCCAGTACTTC.

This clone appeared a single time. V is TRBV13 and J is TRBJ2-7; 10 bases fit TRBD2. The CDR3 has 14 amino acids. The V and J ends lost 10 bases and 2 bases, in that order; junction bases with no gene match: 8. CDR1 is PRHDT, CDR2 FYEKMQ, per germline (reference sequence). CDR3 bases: TGTGCCACGGCAACTAGCGGGATTCCCTACGAGCAGTACTTC. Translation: CATATSGIPYEQYF.

The CDR3 sequence is CASSYGAGQYNEQFF. The DNA for the CDR3 is TGTGCCAGCAGCTACGGAGCGGGGCAATACAATGAGCAGTTCTTC. V gene TRBV5-4 combines with J gene TRBJ2-1; 7 bases are shared with TRBD2. J gave up 4 bases and V 3 bases, and 7 bases lay outside the gene matches. The germline gives CDR1 SGHNT, CDR2 YYREEE (reference sequence). CDR3 length: 15 amino acids.

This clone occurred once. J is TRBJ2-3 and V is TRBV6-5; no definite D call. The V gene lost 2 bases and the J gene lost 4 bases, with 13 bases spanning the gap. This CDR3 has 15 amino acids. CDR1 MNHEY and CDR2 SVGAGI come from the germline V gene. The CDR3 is CASSYTGLSPDTQYF. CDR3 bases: TGTGCCAGCAGTTACACGGGCCTTAGCCCAGATACGCAGTATTTT.